These 29 T cell receptor beta chains originate from one sample sequenced in a study of blood T cells in healthy people across ages. Using a J-beta primer mix together with a sample-barcoded 5' primer, a second PCR was run for roughly 6 to 12 cycles. TCRdb re-called the 5' RACE reads with MiXCR, one entry per CDR3 protein. The sample lists about 970,000 distinct CDR3 sequences; roughly 51% were seen once. Sample: blood. These receptors all come from a woman aged 55 to 70 in good health.

The chain joins TRBV28 to TRBJ2-7; no firm D call. CDR1 and CDR2 from the germline V gene are MDHEN and SYDVKM. This CDR3 has 11 amino acids. Deletions cut 6 bases from V and 4 bases from J, with 7 bases between. The CDR3 DNA is TGTGCCAGCAGGGTGAGGTACGAGCAGTACTTC. As protein: CASRVRYEQYF.

The V gene is TRBV4-1, the J gene TRBJ2-3; no definite D call. The germline V gene has CDR1 MGHRA and CDR2 YSYEKL. This CDR3 contains 14 residues. Trimming pared 1 base from V and 6 bases from J, leaving 11 bases between. The CDR3 reads CASSQASVVDTQYF. The CDR3 coding sequence is TGCGCCAGCAGCCAAGCTTCTGTCGTGGATACGCAGTATTTT.

In its sample, this clonotype was seen a few times. The rearrangement joins TRBV28 to TRBJ2-7; 10 positions agree with TRBD1. V lost 6 bases and J lost 3; bases outside the gene matches: 8. This CDR3 has 15 residues. CDR1 is MDHEN, CDR2 SYDVKM, per germline. The CDR3 here is CASRLGQGIYYEQYF. The DNA for the CDR3 is TGTGCCAGCAGATTGGGACAGGGGATTTACTACGAGCAGTACTTC.

The rearrangement links TRBV12-3 or TRBV12-4 to TRBJ2-5, with 14 positions matching TRBD2. CDR3 size: 16 residues. With 4 bases clipped from V and 3 bases from J, the junction kept 4 bases outside the gene matches. The CDR3 region has the DNA TGTGCCAGCAGTTGGACTAGCGGGGGGTCTAAAGAGACCCAGTACTTC. Protein: CASSWTSGGSKETQYF.

With regard to this clonotype: This may be a read error: a much more frequent sequence differs by one nucleotide. The rearrangement links TRBV29-1 to TRBJ2-7; 7 positions match TRBD1. Losses at the gene ends were 6 bases for V and 5 bases for J; bases not matched to a gene: 10. CDR1 and CDR2 (germline): SQVTM, ANQGSEA. The CDR3 has 13 residues. In DNA form, the CDR3 reads TGCAGCGTAACTATACAGGGGTCCGACGAGCAGTACTTC. It codes for CSVTIQGSDEQYF.

The genes are TRBV12-3 or TRBV12-4 and TRBJ1-1; D might be TRBD1 (5 bases). Trimming removed 6 bases from V and 0 bases from J, with 11 bases in between. The CDR3 is 14 residues long. The CDR3 nucleotides read TGTGCCAGCAGGACGGGACCCATGAACACTGAAGCTTTCTTT. Residues: CASRTGPMNTEAFF.

J is TRBJ2-5 and V is TRBV7-8; 8 bases are a match to TRBD2. This CDR3 is built from 15 residues. CDR1 and CDR2 from the germline V gene are SGHVS and FQNEAQ. V lost 6 bases and J lost 3; bases outside the gene matches: 9. In DNA form, the CDR3 reads TGTGCCAGCAGTCAAGCGGGGGCTGCGAAAGAGACCCAGTACTTC. Its translation is CASSQAGAAKETQYF.

The rearrangement links TRBV4-3 to TRBJ2-3, with D tentatively TRBD1 (5 bases). The CDR3 is 15 residues long. Germline CDR1 and CDR2: LGHNA and YSLEER. Deletions cut 0 bases from V and 2 bases from J, with 9 bases between. Here the CDR3 reads CASSQEGQTTDTQYF. CDR3 DNA: TGCGCCAGCAGCCAAGAGGGGCAGACCACAGATACGCAGTATTTT.

On this clonotype itself: One end of the junction fails to match germline, which may point to a read error. The chain links TRBV29-1 to TRBJ2-6; TRBD1 is a possible D gene (5 bases). Germline CDR1 SQVTM, CDR2 ANQGSEA. The CDR3 length is 15 residues. CDR3 in DNA: TGCAGCGTTGAAGATATCCGCTCTGGGGCCGACGTCCTGACTTTC. Translating it yields CSVEDIRSGADVLTF.

This clonotype occurred many times. This rearrangement joins TRBV7-6 to TRBJ2-7; 10 bases align to TRBD2. Germline V gene data show CDR1 as SGHVS and CDR2 as FNYEAQ. The CDR3 totals 16 residues. J gave up 3 bases and V 4 bases, and 9 bases lay outside the gene matches. The CDR3 region is CASSSSSGRGNYEQYF. CDR3 DNA: TGTGCCAGCAGCTCTTCTAGCGGGAGAGGCAACTACGAGCAGTACTTC.

This chain's CDR3 is CASSSKREGLVNEQFF. DNA of the CDR3: TGTGCCAGCAGCAGTAAGCGGGAGGGCTTAGTTAATGAGCAGTTCTTC. The chain has TRBV21-1 and TRBJ2-1; the D call in the table, TRBD2, was not verified against the DNA. TRBV21-1 is given as a pseudogene. The CDR3 sequence is 16 residues long.

As DNA, the CDR3 is TGTGCCAGCAGCACAGGGTTTGTTTCTCGCGAGCAGTACTTC. Its translation is CASSTGFVSREQYF. The chain employs TRBV28 and TRBJ2-7; possible D gene TRBD1, 6 bases. This CDR3 is built from 14 residues. Between the trimmed V and J ends, which lost 6 bases and 6 bases, there was a span of 18 bases. CDR1 is MDHEN and CDR2 is SYDVKM in the germline V gene.

The chain has TRBV20-1 and TRBJ2-1; 8 bases are a match to TRBD2. Germline values: CDR1 DFQATT, CDR2 SNEGSKA (reference sequence). This CDR3 contains 17 residues. Losses at the gene ends were 6 bases for V and 5 bases for J; bases not matched to a gene: 18. The CDR3 DNA is TGCAGTGCCCTAGTAGAAAAAGCGGGAGCTATCCACAATGAGCAGTTCTTC. It codes for CSALVEKAGAIHNEQFF.

Turning to this clonotype: A junction boundary mismatches the germline segment, possibly from a read error. This sequence joins TRBV6-6 and TRBJ2-7; 7 nucleotides agree with TRBD1. CDR1 and CDR2 (germline): MNHNY, SVGAGI (reference sequence). The length of the CDR3 is 13 residues. CDR3 bases: TGTTCCAGCCGCCGGGGACAGATCTACGAGCAGTACTTC. It specifies CSSRRGQIYEQYF.

CDR3 sequence: CATSRPNRGGEAFF. The CDR3 coding sequence is TGTGCCACCAGCAGACCAAACAGGGGCGGCGAAGCTTTCTTT. The V call is TRBV15, the J call TRBJ1-1; 7 bases map to TRBD1. The CDR3 contains 14 residues. Germline values: CDR1 LNHNV, CDR2 YYDKDF (reference sequence). The V and J ends lost 2 bases and 8 bases, in that order; junction bases with no gene match: 8. The full variable domain, with the rest looked up from reference TRBV15 and TRBJ1-1, is DAMVIQNPRYQVTQFGKPVTLSCSQTLNHNVMYWYQQKSSQAPKLLFHYYDKDFNNEADTPDNFQSRRPNTSFCFLDIRSPGLGDTAMYLCATSRPNRGGEAFFGQGTRLTVV.

This chain links TRBV18 with TRBJ2-7; the match to TRBD2 covers 14 bases. Trimming at V came to 3 bases and at J to 4 bases, leaving 5 bases not matched to a gene. Germline V gene sequence: CDR1 KGHSH, CDR2 LQKENI. This CDR3 spans 16 amino acids. CDR3 protein: CASSPGLAGAGYEQYF. DNA of the CDR3: TGTGCCAGCTCACCGGGACTAGCGGGAGCAGGGTACGAGCAGTACTTC.

This clonotype came up a few times. The chain is built from TRBV10-3 and TRBJ2-7; D is perhaps TRBD2 (6 bases). CDR1 and CDR2 (germline): ENHRY, SYGVKD. V was trimmed by 1 base and J by 10 bases, leaving 20 bases between them. CDR3 length: 15 residues. The DNA for the CDR3 is TGTGCCATCAGTGAGTGGGGGACTTCGGAAACGCTACAGTACTTC. Translation: CAISEWGTSETLQYF.

This chain links TRBV2 with TRBJ1-2, with D possibly being TRBD1 (6 bases). V lost 7 bases to trimming and J lost 5 bases, with 14 bases between them. Germline CDR1 and CDR2: SNHLY and FYNNEI. This CDR3 spans 13 amino acids. The CDR3 DNA follows: TGTGCCAGCATGGGGGGCCGGGGATATGGCTACACCTTC. Its translation: CASMGGRGYGYTF.

Comment on this clonotype: One end of the junction does not line up with germline, which may come from a read error. This chain links TRBV7-2 with TRBJ2-3; D possibly corresponds to TRBD2 (6 bases). Per the germline V gene, CDR1 is SGHTA and CDR2 is FQGNSA. This CDR3 is built from 12 residues. The CDR3: CANSYSGDTQYF. CDR3 nucleotide sequence: TGTGCCAACAGCTATAGCGGAGATACGCAGTATTTT.

This clonotype was found a few times. This chain joins TRBV10-3 and TRBJ2-7; 8 bases match TRBD1. The CDR3 runs to 15 residues. V was clipped by 4 bases and J by 3 bases; unmatched bases: 8. Germline values: CDR1 ENHRY, CDR2 SYGVKD. The chain's CDR3 is CAISGPGQADYEQYF. Written as DNA, the CDR3 is TGTGCCATCAGTGGGCCGGGACAGGCGGACTACGAGCAGTACTTC.

This clonotype was detected only a few times. The chain joins TRBV2 to TRBJ1-2; D gene uncertain. Germline V gene sequence: CDR1 SNHLY, CDR2 FYNNEI. The CDR3 is 14 residues long. V lost 0 bases and J 8 bases, leaving 13 bases between the germline ends. The CDR3 nucleotides read TGTGCCAGCAGTGAAGCACGGACTACCAACGGCTACACCTTC. This gives the protein CASSEARTTNGYTF.

This clonotype was seen a few times. This chain links TRBV7-9 with TRBJ1-1; D is unclear. This CDR3 contains 14 residues. The V and J ends lost 1 base and 6 bases respectively, with 12 bases between them. CDR1 and CDR2 (germline): SEHNR, FQNEAQ (reference sequence). The chain's CDR3 is CASSLVLGIPEAFF. The CDR3 DNA follows: TGTGCCAGCAGCTTAGTACTGGGGATACCTGAAGCTTTCTTT. The full variable domain, its missing parts supplied by reference TRBV7-9 and TRBJ1-1, is DTGVSQNPRHKITKRGQNVTFRCDPISEHNRLYWYRQTLGQGPEFLTYFQNEAQLEKSRLLSDRFSAERPKGSFSTLEIQRTEQGDSAMYLCASSLVLGIPEAFFGQGTRLTVV.

V usage is TRBV7-6 and J usage is TRBJ2-1; D is unclear. CDR1 is SGHVS and CDR2 is FNYEAQ in the germline V gene. Between the trimmed V and J ends, which lost 2 bases and 10 bases, there was a span of 9 bases. The CDR3 runs 12 residues. The CDR3 DNA follows: TGTGCCAGCAGCTTACATAGCATAGAGCAGTTCTTC. Amino acids: CASSLHSIEQFF.

The chain couples TRBV5-1 to TRBJ1-1; 8 bases match TRBD1. This CDR3 is built from 14 residues. Germline lookup yields CDR1 SGHRS and CDR2 YFSETQ. J gave up 6 bases and V 1 base, and 5 bases lay outside the gene matches. The CDR3 here is CASSLTGGLAEAFF. The CDR3 coding sequence is TGCGCCAGCAGCTTGACAGGGGGGTTGGCTGAAGCTTTCTTT.

The chain links TRBV12-3 or TRBV12-4 to TRBJ1-5; 7 positions agree with TRBD1. This CDR3 spans 13 amino acids. J was trimmed by 11 bases and V by 7 bases; bases with no gene match: 11. CDR3 amino acids: CASTVGDSLAQHF. DNA for the CDR3: TGTGCCAGCACAGTGGGGGACAGTTTGGCCCAGCATTTT.

The chain couples TRBV3-1 to TRBJ2-5; D tentatively reads TRBD1 or TRBD2 (5 bases each). This CDR3 is 12 amino acids long. Trimming pared 4 bases from V and 12 bases from J, leaving 15 bases between. Germline V gene sequence: CDR1 LGHDT, CDR2 YNNKEL (reference sequence). CDR3: CASSLRDRPKYF. The CDR3 DNA follows: TGTGCCAGCAGCCTAAGGGACCGCCCCAAGTACTTC.

This clonotype was counted only a few times. The chain couples TRBV29-1 to TRBJ2-5; D remains ambiguous. The CDR3 totals 11 residues. CDR1 and CDR2 from the germline V gene are SQVTM and ANQGSEA. V gave up 6 bases and J gave up 1 base, with 6 bases separating them. CDR3 nucleotides: TGCAGCGTCCTTCCCCAAGAGACCCAGTACTTC. It codes for CSVLPQETQYF.

The sample holds many counts of this clonotype. V is TRBV6-2 or TRBV6-3 and J is TRBJ2-5, with TRBD2 matching over 9 bases. Germline CDR1 and CDR2: MNHEY and SVGEGT. CDR3 length equals 14 residues. V lost 7 bases and J lost 2; bases outside the gene matches: 5. The CDR3 DNA follows: TGTGCCAGCAAGAATAGCGGGAGTCAAGAGACCCAGTACTTC. Encoded protein: CASKNSGSQETQYF.

This clonotype was picked up a small number of times. V usage is TRBV7-8 and J usage is TRBJ2-5; D assignment may be TRBD1 or TRBD2 (6 bases each). This CDR3 is built from 16 residues. V shed 5 bases and J shed 2 bases, with 18 bases lying between them. Germline V gene data show CDR1 as SGHVS and CDR2 as FQNEAQ. The CDR3 DNA reads TGTGCCAGCAGCCCGACAGTAGGGGGGAGACAAGAGACCCAGTACTTC. As protein: CASSPTVGGRQETQYF.